This T cell receptor beta chain appears in the sequencing data of a study of cytomegalovirus exposure and HLA in healthy donors. Germline CDR1 is SEHNR and CDR2 is FQNEAQ (reference sequence). The CDR3 consists of 15 residues. The V end was cut by 6 bases, the J end by 3 bases, with 18 bases between. The PCR employed 60 Vbeta primers together with 13 Jbeta primers. Libraries were prepared by immunoSEQ multiplex PCR; TCRdb keeps only in-frame clonotypes and omits some of them. The sample lists 150,000 to 200,000 clones; over 75% were seen once. The sample was PBMCs. This receptor was obtained from a man younger than 30 in good health and CMV-seronegative. The chain couples TRBV7-9 to TRBJ2-7, with D perhaps matching TRBD2 (7 bases). The DNA of the CDR3 is TGTGCCAGCAGTTCTAGCGGCAGGGGACACTACGAGCAGTACTTC. It encodes CASSSSGRGHYEQYF.